This section outlines one T cell receptor (beta chain) sequence together with its context. These data originate in a study of T cell clones after liver transplantation. Sequencing used immunoSEQ multiplex PCR; TCRdb keeps in-frame clones, though not all of them. Among around 43,000 clones listed, around 84% were seen once. Thawed unstimulated PBMCs were FACS-sorted by CD3, CD4 and CD8 into two populations. Germline CDR1 is SGHVS and CDR2 is FNYEAQ. This CDR3 region has 12 residues. Trimming removed 2 bases from V and 5 bases from J, with 7 bases in between. The sequence was collected from a human patient who received a liver transplant. Some T cells may trace back to the graft donor. Sequenced here: CD4+ T cells from blood, sampled 24 months after liver transplant. The chain couples TRBV7-6 to TRBJ2-7, with unresolved D. The CDR3 DNA is TGTGCCAGCAGCTTAAGCCGGGACGAGCAGTACTTC. It encodes CASSLSRDEQYF.